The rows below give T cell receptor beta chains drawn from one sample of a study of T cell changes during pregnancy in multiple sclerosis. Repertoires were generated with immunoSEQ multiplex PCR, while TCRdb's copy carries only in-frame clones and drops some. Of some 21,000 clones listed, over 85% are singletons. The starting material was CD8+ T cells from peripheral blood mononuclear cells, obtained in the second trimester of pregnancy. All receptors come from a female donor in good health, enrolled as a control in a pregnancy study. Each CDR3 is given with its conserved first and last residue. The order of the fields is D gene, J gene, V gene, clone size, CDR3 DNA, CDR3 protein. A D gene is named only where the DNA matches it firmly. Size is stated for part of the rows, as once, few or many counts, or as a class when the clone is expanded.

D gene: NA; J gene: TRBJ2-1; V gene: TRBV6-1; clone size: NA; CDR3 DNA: TGTGCCAGCAGTGACCAGGGGGGTCCATGGGAGAATGAGCAGTTCTTC; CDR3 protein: CASSDQGGPWENEQFF
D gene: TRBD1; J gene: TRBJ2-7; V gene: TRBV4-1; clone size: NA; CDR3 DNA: TGCGCCAGCAGCCAAGTCCTCCGACAGGGGAGATACGAGCAGTACTTC; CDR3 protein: CASSQVLRQGRYEQYF
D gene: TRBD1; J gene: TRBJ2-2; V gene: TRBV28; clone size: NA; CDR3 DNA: TGTGCCAGCAGTTTCCCAGAGACAGGGTGGGACACCGGGGAGCTGTTTTTT; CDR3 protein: CASSFPETGWDTGELFF
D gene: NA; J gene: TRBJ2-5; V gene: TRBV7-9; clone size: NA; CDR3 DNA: TGTGCCAGCAGCTACAGCTTAAAAGAGACCCAGTACTTC; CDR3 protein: CASSYSLKETQYF
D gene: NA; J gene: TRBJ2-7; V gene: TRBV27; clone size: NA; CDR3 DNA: TGTGCCAGCAGTTTAACGGGGGGCGGAAGCGAGCAGTACTTC; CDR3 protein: CASSLTGGGSEQYF
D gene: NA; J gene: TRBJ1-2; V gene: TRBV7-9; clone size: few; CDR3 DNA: TGTGCCAGCAGCCCCGGGAGCGTGGGGGGAGTCAACTATGGCTACACCTTC; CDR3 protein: CASSPGSVGGVNYGYTF
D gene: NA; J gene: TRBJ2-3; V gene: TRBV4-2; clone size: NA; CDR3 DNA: TGTGCCAGCAGCCGGAGGCGGGACCCTAGCACAGATACGCAGTATTTT; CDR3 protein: CASSRRRDPSTDTQYF
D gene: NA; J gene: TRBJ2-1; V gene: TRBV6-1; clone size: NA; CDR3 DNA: TGTGCCAGCAGCGGACAGTTGAGCTCCTACAATGAGCAGTTCTTC; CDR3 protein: CASSGQLSSYNEQFF
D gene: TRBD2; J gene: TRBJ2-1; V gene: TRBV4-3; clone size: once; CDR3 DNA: TGCGCCAGCAGCCCCGGGACTAGCGGATACAATGAGCAGTTCTTC; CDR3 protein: CASSPGTSGYNEQFF
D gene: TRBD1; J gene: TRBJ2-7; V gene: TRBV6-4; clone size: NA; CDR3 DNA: TGTGCCAGCTCCGACCGACGCGACAGGGAAAGGTCCTACGAGCAGTACTTC; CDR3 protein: CASSDRRDRERSYEQYF
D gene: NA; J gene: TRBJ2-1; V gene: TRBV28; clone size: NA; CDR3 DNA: TGTGCCAACAGTTTAATAGATGAGCAGTTCTTC; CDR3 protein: CANSLIDEQFF
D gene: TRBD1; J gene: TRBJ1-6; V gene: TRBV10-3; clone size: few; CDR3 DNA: TGTGCCATCAGTGGGGGACAGGACTATAATTCACCCCTCCACTTT; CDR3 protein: CAISGGQDYNSPLHF
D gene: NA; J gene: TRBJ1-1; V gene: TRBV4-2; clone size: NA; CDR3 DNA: TGTGCCAGCAGCCAATCGGCCACGACAGGCAAGGTCGCTTTCTTT; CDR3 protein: CASSQSATTGKVAFF
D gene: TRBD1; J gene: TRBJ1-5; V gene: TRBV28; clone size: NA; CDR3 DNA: TGTGCCAGCAGCACTGACAGGGCCGGGCAGCCCCAGCATTTT; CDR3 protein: CASSTDRAGQPQHF
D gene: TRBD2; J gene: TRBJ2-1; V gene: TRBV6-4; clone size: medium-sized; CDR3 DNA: TGTGCCAGCAGCTTTGGGACTAGCGGAGATAATGAGCAGTTCTTC; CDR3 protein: CASSFGTSGDNEQFF